The clone carrying this TCR beta chain was counted many times. The target antigen is unknown. This sample was taken from a study of Graves' ophthalmopathy and Graves' hyperthyroidism. The CDR3 sequence is 13 residues long. Germline CDR1 is DFQATT and CDR2 is SNEGSKA (reference sequence). The V end lost 3 bases, the J end lost 5 bases, and 14 bases lay between the germline ends. Whole-study results and caveats: Blood was where most expanded thyroid clonotypes above 0.001 frequency also turned up.

Each donor who had ophthalmopathy showed moderate-to-severe activity, a CAS of ≥3, a NOSPECS of ≥4, and a duration under 3 months. Beta-chain TCR CDR3 regions were amplified from RNA transcripts. After a first-round RT-PCR with HTBI primers, a second-round multiplex PCR was run. TCRdb re-analysed the multiplex PCR reads in MiXCR, keeping a single row per CDR3 protein. The sample contains 360,000 or so distinct CDR3 sequences, around 16% of which appear only once. This clonotype originated in a woman between 18 and 29 years old with Graves' ophthalmopathy. Specimen: peripheral blood. This chain uses TRBV20-1 with TRBJ2-7, with D possibly matching TRBD2 (6 bases). The DNA for the CDR3 is TGCAGTGCTAGGTGGCTAGCGCTAAACGAGCAGTACTTC. Residues: CSARWLALNEQYF.